The 12 T cell receptor beta chains below were found in one sample sequenced in a study of cytomegalovirus exposure and HLA in healthy donors (dated by TCRdb to 2016 to 2017). The library was built by means of the immunoSEQ multiplex PCR assay. TCRdb retrieved this table from immuneACCESS and kept in-frame rearrangements only. Not all clones are present; in checked studies, unresolved V genes account for under half, and no reason is known for the remainder. Within this sample are hundreds of thousands of clones, with 86% of them counted one time only. 1% to 1.5% of the sample rests with the top ten. The sequenced material came from PBMCs. All receptors come from a woman younger than 45 in good health and CMV-seropositive.

The chain employs TRBV19 and TRBJ2-3, with 13 bases identical to TRBD2. Germline lookup yields CDR1 LNHDA and CDR2 SQIVND (reference sequence). V trimming: 3 bases; J trimming: 3 bases; junction bases outside the gene matches: 6. The CDR3 contains 17 residues. The CDR3 loop is CASSIRPTSGRTDTQYF. The CDR3 nucleotides are TGTGCCAGTAGTATTCGCCCGACTAGCGGGAGGACAGATACGCAGTATTTT.

The chain combines TRBV4-1 with TRBJ1-1, with 7 bases aligning to TRBD1. With V trimmed by 1 base and J by 0 bases, 8 bases remained unmatched. The CDR3 runs 17 residues. The germline CDR1 and CDR2 sequences are MGHRA and YSYEKL. CDR3 in DNA: TGCGCCAGCAGCCAAGCCGACAGGGTCCTTATGAACACTGAAGCTTTCTTT. Translating it yields CASSQADRVLMNTEAFF.

This clone has just one count. The chain uses TRBV5-1 and TRBJ1-1, with a possible D match to TRBD1 (5 bases). The germline V and J ends were trimmed by 3 bases and 0 bases, with 9 bases remaining between them. The CDR3 is made up of 14 amino acids. Per germline, CDR1 SGHRS and CDR2 YFSETQ. CDR3 sequence: CASSWGGMNTEAFF. The CDR3 region has the DNA TGCGCCAGCAGCTGGGGGGGGATGAACACTGAAGCTTTCTTT.

The CDR3 spells CASSSTSGTGVETQYF. For the CDR3, the DNA is TGCGCCAGCAGCTCGACCTCCGGGACAGGGGTGGAGACCCAGTACTTC. The chain joins TRBV5-1 to TRBJ2-5; 10 bases fit TRBD1. The CDR3 is 16 amino acids. Germline lookup yields CDR1 SGHRS and CDR2 YFSETQ. V lost 3 bases to trimming and J lost 5 bases; unmatched junction nucleotides: 10.

V gene TRBV11-3 combines with J gene TRBJ2-2, with TRBD2 identical over 11 bases. The J segment lost 5 bases and the V segment lost 5 bases, leaving 4 bases of the junction unmatched. Germline-derived CDR1 and CDR2 are SGHNT and YENEEA. The CDR3 is made up of 15 amino acids. The CDR3 DNA sequence: TGTGCCAGCAGCCCACGGACTAGCGGGACCGGGGAGCTGTTTTTT. It specifies CASSPRTSGTGELFF.

The chain uses TRBV5-1 and TRBJ2-1; 7 positions agree with TRBD1. V shed 4 bases, J shed 8 bases, and the junction held 6 bases outside the gene matches. The CDR3 length is 13 residues. Germline CDR1 is SGHRS and CDR2 is YFSETQ. The DNA of the CDR3 is TGCGCCAGCAGCCTTACAGGGGTCGATGAGCAGTTCTTC. This codes for CASSLTGVDEQFF. Supplemented by reference TRBV5-1 and TRBJ2-1, the full variable domain reads KAGVTQTPRYLIKTRGQQVTLSCSPISGHRSVSWYQQTPGQGLQFLFEYFSETQRNKGNFPGRFSGRQFSNSRSEMNVSTLELGDSALYLCASSLTGVDEQFFGPGTRLTVL.

This clone has only a few counts. CDR3 region: CASSAALGSYEQYF. The CDR3 DNA follows: TGCGCCAGCAGTGCCGCCCTAGGCTCCTACGAGCAGTACTTC. This chain joins TRBV10-1 and TRBJ2-7; D is unresolved. The germline gives CDR1 WNHNN, CDR2 SYGVQD (reference sequence). This CDR3 region has 14 residues. The V end was cut by 4 bases, the J end by 0 bases, with 10 bases between.

The genes are TRBV6-6 and TRBJ1-5; 10 positions match TRBD1. Trimming at V came to 2 bases and at J to 6 bases, leaving 4 bases not matched to a gene. The CDR3 runs to 15 residues. The germline gives CDR1 MNHNY, CDR2 SVGAGI (reference sequence). The CDR3 here is CASSYEGQGVQPQHF. The CDR3 nucleotides read TGTGCCAGCAGTTACGAAGGACAGGGGGTTCAGCCCCAGCATTTT.

This chain connects TRBV7-6 to TRBJ1-1, with a possible D match to TRBD1 (5 bases). This CDR3 is built from 14 residues. V lost 1 base, J lost 5 bases, and 11 bases lay in between. CDR1 SGHVS and CDR2 FNYEAQ come from the germline V gene. As DNA, the CDR3 is TGTGCCAGCAGCTTAGTACAGGCGATGACTGAAGCTTTCTTT. As protein: CASSLVQAMTEAFF. Filled out from reference TRBV7-6 and TRBJ1-1, the complete variable domain reads GAGVSQSPRYKVTKRGQDVALRCDPISGHVSLYWYRQALGQGPEFLTYFNYEAQQDKSGLPNDRFSAERPEGSISTLTIQRTEQRDSAMYRCASSLVQAMTEAFFGQGTRLTVV.

The CDR3 nucleotides are TGTGCCAGCAGCTTGTCGGGACAGGGATACAATGAGCAGTTCTTC. As protein: CASSLSGQGYNEQFF. V is TRBV5-4 and J is TRBJ2-1, with 9 bases identical to TRBD1. CDR1 and CDR2 (germline): SGHNT, YYREEE (reference sequence). The CDR3 has 15 amino acids. J was trimmed by 4 bases and V by 1 base; bases with no gene match: 3.

V and J are TRBV7-3 and TRBJ2-7; D might be TRBD2 (5 bases). Trimming pared 3 bases from V and 3 bases from J, leaving 15 bases between. The CDR3 has 15 amino acids. CDR1 is SGHTA and CDR2 is FQGTGA in the germline V gene. In DNA form, the CDR3 reads TGTGCCAGCAGCTTGGGATCTGGACTCAGCTACGAGCAGTACTTC. Translating gives CASSLGSGLSYEQYF.

The chain employs TRBV19 and TRBJ2-7, with 10 bases identical to TRBD1. The CDR3 runs to 18 residues. Germline CDR1 LNHDA, CDR2 SQIVND (reference sequence). J gave up 1 base and V 2 bases, and 11 bases lay outside the gene matches. As DNA, the CDR3 is TGTGCCAGTAGTATAAGGAGCACCGGGACAGGGGCTTCCTACGAGCAGTACTTC. This translates into CASSIRSTGTGASYEQYF.